This note documents a single TCR beta chain sequence. Sequencing used immunoSEQ multiplex PCR; TCRdb keeps in-frame clones, though not all of them. In the table there are 90,000 or so clones, 91% of which are singletons. Per the germline V gene, CDR1 is SGHTA and CDR2 is FQGNSA. Trimming removed 1 base from V and 5 bases from J; junction bases left unmatched: 9. The CDR3 extends over 16 amino acids. The data are from a study of blood T cell repertoires in COVID-19. Sequencing was done on a sample of peripheral blood. The chain links TRBV7-2 to TRBJ2-5; 8 bases align to TRBD1. The clonotype was recovered from a human donor with active COVID-19. The donor label of this sample is uncertain. CDR3: CASSLVPDRVPETQYF. The DNA for the CDR3 is TGTGCCAGCAGCTTAGTGCCGGACAGGGTCCCGGAGACCCAGTACTTC.